Listed below are T cell receptor beta chains from one sample, sequenced in a study of blood T cell repertoires in COVID-19. TCRdb's table, derived via immunoSEQ multiplex PCR, lists solely in-frame clones and lacks some. In the table there are 180,000 or so clones, more than 70% of which are singletons. Input material: peripheral blood. The source is a woman in her 30s with acute or convalescent COVID-19. The CDR3 runs from the conserved cysteine through the conserved F or W. The D gene is left open where the match is weak. Some rows mark clone size as missing; the rest say once, few, many or name a class of expanded clone.

J | V | D | size | DNA | CDR3
TRBJ2-3 | TRBV30 | TRBD2 | NA | TGTGCCTGGAGTTCTACCCTAGCGGGAGTGCGGAGGGATACGCAGTATTTT | CAWSSTLAGVRRDTQYF
TRBJ1-1 | TRBV2 | NA | NA | TGTGCCAGCAGTGAGGGTTGGGCAGCTGAAGCTTTCTTT | CASSEGWAAEAFF
TRBJ2-1 | TRBV27 | NA | once | TGTGCCAGCAGTCCAGCTCCTAGGCCCGAGCAGTTCTTC | CASSPAPRPEQFF
TRBJ1-1 | TRBV11-3 | NA | NA | TGTGCCAGCAGCGAGGCTGAAGCTTTCTTT | CASSEAEAFF
TRBJ2-3 | TRBV10-3 | TRBD2 | NA | TGTGCCGCCCGGGGGGGCGGAACAGATACGCAGTATTTT | CAARGGGTDTQYF
TRBJ2-2 | TRBV5-1 | TRBD2 | NA | TGCGCCAGCGGACTAGAATCCACCGGGGAGCTGTTTTTT | CASGLESTGELFF
TRBJ1-5 | TRBV6-5 | NA | NA | TGTGCCAGCAGGCCCCGGTCTGGCTTAGAGGAGCCCCAGCATTTT | CASRPRSGLEEPQHF
TRBJ2-7 | TRBV6-5 | NA | NA | TGTGCCAGCCGTCGGTATCACGAGCAGTACTTC | CASRRYHEQYF
TRBJ1-5 | TRBV18 | TRBD1 | once | TGTGCCAGCTCACCACTGACAGGGAGGAATCAGCCCCAGCATTTT | CASSPLTGRNQPQHF
TRBJ1-2 | TRBV18 | TRBD1 | NA | TGTGCCAGCTCGCCTGACAGGGACGGCTACACCTTC | CASSPDRDGYTF
TRBJ1-2 | TRBV6-5 | NA | NA | TGTGCCAGCAGTTACTCATCGGGGTTCTATGGCTACACCTTC | CASSYSSGFYGYTF
TRBJ1-1 | TRBV30 | NA | NA | TGTGCCTGGAGAAACTACGGTGGCACTGAAGCTTTCTTT | CAWRNYGGTEAFF
TRBJ2-6 | TRBV30 | NA | NA | TGTGCCTGGACGACACCACCCCCCGGGGCCAACGTCCTGACTTTC | CAWTTPPPGANVLTF
TRBJ2-3 | TRBV11-2 | NA | once | TGTGCCAGCAGCTTAGCCGGGAGCGATACGCAGTATTTT | CASSLAGSDTQYF
TRBJ1-2 | TRBV24-1 | NA | NA | TGTGCCACCAGTGATACGACAGGACTTTATGGCTACACCTTC | CATSDTTGLYGYTF